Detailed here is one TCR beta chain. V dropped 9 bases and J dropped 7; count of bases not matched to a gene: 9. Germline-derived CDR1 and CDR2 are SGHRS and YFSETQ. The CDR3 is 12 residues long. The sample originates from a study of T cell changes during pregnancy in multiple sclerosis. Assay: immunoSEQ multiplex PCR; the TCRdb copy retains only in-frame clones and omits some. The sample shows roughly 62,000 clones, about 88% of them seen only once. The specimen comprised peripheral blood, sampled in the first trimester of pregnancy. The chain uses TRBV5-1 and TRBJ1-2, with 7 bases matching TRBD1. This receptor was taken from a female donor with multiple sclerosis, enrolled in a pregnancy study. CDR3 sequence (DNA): TGCGCCACCTCAACAGGGGTGGGTGGCTACACCTTC. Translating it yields CATSTGVGGYTF.